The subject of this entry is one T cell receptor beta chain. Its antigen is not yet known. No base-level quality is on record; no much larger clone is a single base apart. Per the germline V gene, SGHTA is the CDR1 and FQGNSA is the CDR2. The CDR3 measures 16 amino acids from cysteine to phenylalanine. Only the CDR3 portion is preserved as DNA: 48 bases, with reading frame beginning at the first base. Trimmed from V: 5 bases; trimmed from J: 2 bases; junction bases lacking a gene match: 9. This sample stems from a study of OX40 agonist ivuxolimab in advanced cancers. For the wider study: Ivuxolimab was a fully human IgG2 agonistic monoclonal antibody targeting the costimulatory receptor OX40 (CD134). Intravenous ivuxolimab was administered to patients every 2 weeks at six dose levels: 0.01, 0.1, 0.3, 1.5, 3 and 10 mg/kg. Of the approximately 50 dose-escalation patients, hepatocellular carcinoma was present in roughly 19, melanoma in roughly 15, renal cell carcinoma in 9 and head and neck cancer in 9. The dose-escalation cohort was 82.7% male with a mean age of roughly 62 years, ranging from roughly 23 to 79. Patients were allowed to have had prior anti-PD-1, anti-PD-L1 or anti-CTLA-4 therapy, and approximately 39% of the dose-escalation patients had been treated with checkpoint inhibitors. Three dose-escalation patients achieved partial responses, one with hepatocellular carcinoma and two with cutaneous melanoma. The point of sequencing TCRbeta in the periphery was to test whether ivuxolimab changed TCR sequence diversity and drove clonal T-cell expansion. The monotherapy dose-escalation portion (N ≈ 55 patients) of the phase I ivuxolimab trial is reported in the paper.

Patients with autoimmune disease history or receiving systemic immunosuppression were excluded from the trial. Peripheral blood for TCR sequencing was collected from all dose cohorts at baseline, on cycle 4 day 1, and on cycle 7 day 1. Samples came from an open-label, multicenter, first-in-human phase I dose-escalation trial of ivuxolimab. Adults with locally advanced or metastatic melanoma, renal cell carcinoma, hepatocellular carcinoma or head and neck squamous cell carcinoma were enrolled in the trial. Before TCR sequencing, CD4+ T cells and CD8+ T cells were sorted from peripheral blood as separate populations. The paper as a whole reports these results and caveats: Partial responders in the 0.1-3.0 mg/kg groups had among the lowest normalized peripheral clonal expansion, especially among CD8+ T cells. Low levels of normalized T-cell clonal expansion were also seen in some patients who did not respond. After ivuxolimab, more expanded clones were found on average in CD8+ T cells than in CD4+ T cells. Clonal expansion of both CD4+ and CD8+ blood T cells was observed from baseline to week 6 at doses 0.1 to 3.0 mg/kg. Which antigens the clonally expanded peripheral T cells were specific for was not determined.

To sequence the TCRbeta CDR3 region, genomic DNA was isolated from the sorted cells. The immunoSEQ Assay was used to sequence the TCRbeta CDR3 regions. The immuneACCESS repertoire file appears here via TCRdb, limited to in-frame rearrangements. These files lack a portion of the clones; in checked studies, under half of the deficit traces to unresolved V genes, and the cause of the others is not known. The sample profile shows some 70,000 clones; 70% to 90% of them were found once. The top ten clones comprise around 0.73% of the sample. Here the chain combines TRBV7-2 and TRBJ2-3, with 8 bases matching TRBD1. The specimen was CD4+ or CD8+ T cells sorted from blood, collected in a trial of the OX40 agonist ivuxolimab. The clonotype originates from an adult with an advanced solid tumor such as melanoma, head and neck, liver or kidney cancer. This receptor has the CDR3 CASSPKGQVVTDTQYF. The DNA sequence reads TGTGCCAGCAGCCCGAAGGGACAGGTCGTCACAGATACGCAGTATTTT.